Following are 9 T cell receptor beta chains from one sample sequenced in a study of tumor-infiltrating lymphocytes in primary liver carcinoma. Starting material for RNA and DNA co-extraction consisted of about 20-30 mg of unsorted bulk tissue. The authors made TCR beta cDNA from 400 to 550 ng total RNA with a constant-region primer. Libraries of TCR beta came from three nested multiplex PCR rounds with slightly modified ARM-PCR. The first two PCR rounds used TRBV1-TRBV30 primers with a Cbeta primer, nine to eleven cycles each. TCRdb reprocessed the multiplex PCR reads with MiXCR, giving one entry per CDR3 protein. The sample carries around 100,000 distinct CDR3 sequences, about 63% recorded once. Sequences were obtained from liver tumor tissue from sampling region 2. The subset here: tumor region T2, inferior pole. The receptors were sampled from a woman aged 60-70 years with primary liver carcinoma and hepatitis B virus infection.

This clonotype was counted between two and nine times. This may be a read error: a much more frequent sequence differs by one nucleotide. The chain combines TRBV12-3 or TRBV12-4 with TRBJ1-6, with D unclear. V was pared by 3 bases and J by 8 bases, with 23 bases between. There are 18 residues in the CDR3. The CDR3 DNA is TGTGCCAGCAGTTTGATTATGGGGATAGTGCCCCCGGATTCACCCCTCCACTTT. Protein: CASSLIMGIVPPDSPLHF.

This CDR3 is CSIHQGDTYNEQFF. The CDR3 DNA follows: TGCAGCATCCATCAGGGCGACACCTACAATGAGCAGTTCTTC. This chain links TRBV29-1 with TRBJ2-1; perhaps TRBD1 as D (5 bases). The CDR3 contains 14 residues. The V end lost 8 bases, the J end lost 2 bases, and 16 bases lay between the germline ends. Germline V gene sequence: CDR1 SQVTM, CDR2 ANQGSEA.

This clonotype was seen only once. The missing conserved phenylalanine or tryptophan at the end of this CDR3 makes a read error likely. J is TRBJ2-1 and V is TRBV5-1; possible D gene TRBD1, 5 bases. V was clipped by 7 bases and J by 8 bases, with 22 bases between them. Germline V gene sequence: CDR1 SGHRS, CDR2 YFSETQ. The CDR3 is made up of 15 amino acids. This chain's CDR3 is CASRSRQRYIHEQFL. CDR3 nucleotides: TGCGCCAGCCGCTCTAGACAGAGATACATCCATGAGCAGTTCTTA.

This clonotype came up many times. The chain combines TRBV6-1 with TRBJ2-1; D may match TRBD1 or TRBD2 (6 bases each). The germline gives CDR1 MNHNS, CDR2 SASEGT. The CDR3 runs to 17 residues. V was trimmed by 6 bases and J by 0 bases, leaving 18 bases between them. The CDR3 nucleotides are TGTGCCAGCAGGGGGGGACCGGGACATGGCTCCTACAATGAGCAGTTCTTC. Translating gives CASRGGPGHGSYNEQFF.

This clonotype was recorded a few times. A much larger clonotype is one base distant, so this may be a read error. This rearrangement joins TRBV6-5 to TRBJ1-1; no definite D call. The CDR3 sequence is 15 residues long. CDR1 and CDR2 from the germline V gene are MNHEY and SVGAGI. V was cut by 5 bases and J by 0 bases, with 13 bases left in between. CDR3 loop: CASSPRSSMNTEAFF. For the CDR3, the DNA is TGTGCCAGCAGTCCTCGCTCCAGCATGAACACTGAAGCTTTCTTT.

As for this clonotype: An end of the junction differs from the germline gene, which may be a read error. This chain uses TRBV29-1 with TRBJ2-7; D gene ambiguous. The germline gives CDR1 SQVTM, CDR2 ANQGSEA. CDR3 length: 17 residues. The CDR3 coding sequence is TGCAGTGTTGCGGCGGAGCAGTCCTCTTCACATCTCTACGAGCAGTACTTC. It codes for CSVAAEQSSSHLYEQYF.

This chain's CDR3 is CASSLELPTDTRYF. The CDR3 DNA is TGTGCCAGCAGCCTGGAACTGCCCACAGATACTCGGTATTTT. This chain uses TRBV11-2 with TRBJ2-3; D is unresolved. The CDR3 contains 14 residues. Trimming took off 5 bases at V and 14 bases at J, with 23 bases between the two ends. In germline, CDR1 is SGHAT, CDR2 FQNNGV. Filled out from reference TRBV11-2 and TRBJ2-3, the complete variable domain reads EAGVAQSPRYKIIEKRQSVAFWCNPISGHATLYWYQQILGQGPKLLIQFQNNGVVDDSQLPKDRFSAERLKGVDSTLKIQPAKLEDSAVYLCASSLELPTDTRYFGPGTRLTVL.

This clonotype was recorded many times. The rearrangement uses TRBV6-1 and TRBJ2-3; D is undetermined. The V gene's germline CDR1 is MNHNS and CDR2 SASEGT. V gave up 4 bases and J gave up 6 bases, with 11 bases separating them. The CDR3 is 13 residues long. The CDR3 sequence: CASSVLMLDTQYF. The DNA of the CDR3 is TGTGCCAGCAGTGTACTTATGCTGGATACGCAGTATTTT.

This clonotype was detected many times. The chain carries TRBV13 and TRBJ2-7; D is possibly TRBD2 (5 bases). V was shortened by 0 bases and J by 5 bases, with 8 bases between the two germline ends. Germline CDR1 PRHDT, CDR2 FYEKMQ (reference sequence). The CDR3 has 13 residues. The DNA of the CDR3 is TGTGCCAGCAGCTTAGGGACTATCAACGAGCAGTACTTC. Amino acids: CASSLGTINEQYF.